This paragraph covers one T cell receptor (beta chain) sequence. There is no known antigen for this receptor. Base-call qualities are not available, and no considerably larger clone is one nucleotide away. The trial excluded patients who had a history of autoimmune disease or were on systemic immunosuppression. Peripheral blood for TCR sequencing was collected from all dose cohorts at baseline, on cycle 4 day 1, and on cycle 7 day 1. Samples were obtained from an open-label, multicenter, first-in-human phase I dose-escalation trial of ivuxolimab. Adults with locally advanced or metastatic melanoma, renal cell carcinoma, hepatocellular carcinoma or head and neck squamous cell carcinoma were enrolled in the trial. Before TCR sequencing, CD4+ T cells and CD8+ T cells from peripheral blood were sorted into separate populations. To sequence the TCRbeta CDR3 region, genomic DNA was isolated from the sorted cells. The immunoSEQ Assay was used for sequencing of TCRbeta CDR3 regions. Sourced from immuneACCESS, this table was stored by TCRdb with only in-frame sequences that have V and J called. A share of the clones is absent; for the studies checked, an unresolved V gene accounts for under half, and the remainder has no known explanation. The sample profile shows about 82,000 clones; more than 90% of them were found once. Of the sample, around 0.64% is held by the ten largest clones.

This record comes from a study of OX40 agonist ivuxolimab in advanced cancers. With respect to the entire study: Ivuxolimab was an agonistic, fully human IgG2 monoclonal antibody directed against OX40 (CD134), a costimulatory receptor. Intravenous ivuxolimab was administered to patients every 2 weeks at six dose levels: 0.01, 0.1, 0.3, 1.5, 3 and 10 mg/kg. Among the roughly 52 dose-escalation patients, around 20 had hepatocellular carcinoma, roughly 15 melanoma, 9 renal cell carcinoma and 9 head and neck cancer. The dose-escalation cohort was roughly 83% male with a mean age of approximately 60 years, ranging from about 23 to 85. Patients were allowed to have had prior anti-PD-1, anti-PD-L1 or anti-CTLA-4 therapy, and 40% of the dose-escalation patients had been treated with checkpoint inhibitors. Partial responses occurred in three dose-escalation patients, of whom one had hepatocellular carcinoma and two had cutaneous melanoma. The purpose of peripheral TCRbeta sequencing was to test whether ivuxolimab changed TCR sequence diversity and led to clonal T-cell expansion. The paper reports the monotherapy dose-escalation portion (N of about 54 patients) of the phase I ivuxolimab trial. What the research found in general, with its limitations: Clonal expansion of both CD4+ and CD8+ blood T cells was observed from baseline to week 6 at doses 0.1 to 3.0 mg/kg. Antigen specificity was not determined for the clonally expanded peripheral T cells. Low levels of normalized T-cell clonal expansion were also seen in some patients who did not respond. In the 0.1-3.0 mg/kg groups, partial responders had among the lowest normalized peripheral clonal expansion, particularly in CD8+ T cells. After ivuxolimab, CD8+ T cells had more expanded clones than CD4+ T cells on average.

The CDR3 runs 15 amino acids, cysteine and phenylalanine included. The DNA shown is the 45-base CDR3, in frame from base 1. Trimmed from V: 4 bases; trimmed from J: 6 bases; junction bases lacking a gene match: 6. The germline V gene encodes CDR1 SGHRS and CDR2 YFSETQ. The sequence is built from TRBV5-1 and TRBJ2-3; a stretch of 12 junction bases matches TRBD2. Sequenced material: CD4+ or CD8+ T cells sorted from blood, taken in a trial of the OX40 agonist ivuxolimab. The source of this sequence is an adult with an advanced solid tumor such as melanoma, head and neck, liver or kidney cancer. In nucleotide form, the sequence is TGCGCCAGCAGCCCCCGGACTAGCGGGGTGGATACGCAGTATTTT. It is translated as CASSPRTSGVDTQYF.